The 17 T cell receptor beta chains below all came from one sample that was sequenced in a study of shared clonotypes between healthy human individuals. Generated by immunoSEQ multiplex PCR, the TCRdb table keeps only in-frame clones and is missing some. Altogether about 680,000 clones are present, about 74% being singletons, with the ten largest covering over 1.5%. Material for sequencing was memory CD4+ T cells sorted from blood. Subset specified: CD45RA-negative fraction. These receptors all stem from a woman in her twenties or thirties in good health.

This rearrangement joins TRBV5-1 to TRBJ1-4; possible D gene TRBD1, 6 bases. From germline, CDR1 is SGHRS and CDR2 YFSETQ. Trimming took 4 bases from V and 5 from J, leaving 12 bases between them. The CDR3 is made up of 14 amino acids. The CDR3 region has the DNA TGCGCCAGCAGCACGGTTCAGGGGAATGAAAAACTGTTTTTT. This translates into CASSTVQGNEKLFF.

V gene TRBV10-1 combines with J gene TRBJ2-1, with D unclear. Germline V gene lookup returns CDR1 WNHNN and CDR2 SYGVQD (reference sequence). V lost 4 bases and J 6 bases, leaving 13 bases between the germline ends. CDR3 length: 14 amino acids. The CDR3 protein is CASSGPPAGNEQFF. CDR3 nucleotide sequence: TGCGCCAGCAGTGGCCCCCCAGCCGGCAATGAGCAGTTCTTC.

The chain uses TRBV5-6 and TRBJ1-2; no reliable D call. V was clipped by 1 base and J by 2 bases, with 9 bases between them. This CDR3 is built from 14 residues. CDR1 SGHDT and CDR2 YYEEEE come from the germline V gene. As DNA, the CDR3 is TGTGCCAGCAGCTTGCGTCGCCTGAACTATGGCTACACCTTC. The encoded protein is CASSLRRLNYGYTF.

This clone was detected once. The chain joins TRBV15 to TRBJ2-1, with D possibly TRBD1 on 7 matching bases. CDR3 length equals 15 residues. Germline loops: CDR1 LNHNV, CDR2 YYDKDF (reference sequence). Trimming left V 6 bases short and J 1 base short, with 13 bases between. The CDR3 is CATRAGGKSYNEQFF. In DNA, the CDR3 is TGTGCCACCAGAGCAGGGGGGAAATCCTACAATGAGCAGTTCTTC.

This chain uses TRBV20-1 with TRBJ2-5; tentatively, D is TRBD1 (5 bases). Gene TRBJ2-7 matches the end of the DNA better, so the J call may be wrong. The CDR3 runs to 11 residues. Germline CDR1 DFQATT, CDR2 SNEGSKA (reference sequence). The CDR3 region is CSAMGPYEQYF. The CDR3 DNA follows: TGCAGTGCGATGGGGCCCTACGAGCAGTACTTC.

The CDR3 sequence is CASSLASGTHNEQFF. In DNA, the CDR3 is TGTGCCAGCAGCTTAGCGTCCGGGACTCACAATGAGCAGTTCTTC. The V call is TRBV7-2, the J call TRBJ2-1; D perhaps matches TRBD2 (6 bases). The CDR3 contains 15 residues. CDR1 and CDR2 from the germline V gene are SGHTA and FQGNSA. V was clipped by 0 bases and J by 5 bases, with 11 bases between them. The variable domain in full, completed from reference TRBV7-2 and TRBJ2-1, reads GAGVSQSPSNKVTEKGKDVELRCDPISGHTALYWYRQSLGQGLEFLIYFQGNSAPDKSGLPSDRFSAERTGGSVSTLTIQRTQQEDSAVYLCASSLASGTHNEQFFGPGTRLTVL.

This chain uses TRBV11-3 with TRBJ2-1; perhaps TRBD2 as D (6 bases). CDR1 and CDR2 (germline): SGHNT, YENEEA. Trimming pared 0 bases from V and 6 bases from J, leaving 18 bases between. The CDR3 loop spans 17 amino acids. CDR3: CASSLDLGGIRSNEQFF. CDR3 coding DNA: TGTGCCAGCAGCTTAGATTTAGGCGGGATAAGGTCCAATGAGCAGTTCTTC. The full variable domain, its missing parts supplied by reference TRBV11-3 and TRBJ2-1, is EAGVVQSPRYKIIEKKQPVAFWCNPISGHNTLYWYLQNLGQGPELLIRYENEEAVDDSQLPKDRFSAERLKGVDSTLKIQPAELGDSAVYLCASSLDLGGIRSNEQFFGPGTRLTVL.

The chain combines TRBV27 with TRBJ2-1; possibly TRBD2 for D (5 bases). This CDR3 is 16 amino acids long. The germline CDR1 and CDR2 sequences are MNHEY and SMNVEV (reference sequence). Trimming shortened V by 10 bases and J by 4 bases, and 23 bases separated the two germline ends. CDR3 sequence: CATVDLNPHNYNEQFF. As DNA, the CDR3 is TGTGCCACCGTGGACTTAAATCCCCACAATTACAATGAGCAGTTCTTC.

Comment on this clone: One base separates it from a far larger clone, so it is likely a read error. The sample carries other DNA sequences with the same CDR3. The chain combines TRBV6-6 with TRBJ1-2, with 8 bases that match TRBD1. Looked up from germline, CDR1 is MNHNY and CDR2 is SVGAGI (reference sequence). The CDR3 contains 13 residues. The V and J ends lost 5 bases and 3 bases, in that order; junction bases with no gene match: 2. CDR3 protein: CASSPTGDYGYTF. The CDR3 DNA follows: TGTGCCAGCAGTCCGACAGGGGACTATGGCTACACCTTC.

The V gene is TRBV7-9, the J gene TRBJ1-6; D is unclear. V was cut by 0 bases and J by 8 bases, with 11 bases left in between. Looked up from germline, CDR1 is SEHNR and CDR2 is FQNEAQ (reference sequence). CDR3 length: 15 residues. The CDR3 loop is CASSLAATGDSPLHF. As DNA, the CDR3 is TGTGCCAGCAGCTTAGCGGCGACTGGGGATTCACCCCTCCACTTT. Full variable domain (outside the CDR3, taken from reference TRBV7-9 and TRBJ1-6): DTGVSQNPRHKITKRGQNVTFRCDPISEHNRLYWYRQTLGQGPEFLTYFQNEAQLEKSRLLSDRFSAERPKGSFSTLEIQRTEQGDSAMYLCASSLAATGDSPLHFGNGTRLTVT.

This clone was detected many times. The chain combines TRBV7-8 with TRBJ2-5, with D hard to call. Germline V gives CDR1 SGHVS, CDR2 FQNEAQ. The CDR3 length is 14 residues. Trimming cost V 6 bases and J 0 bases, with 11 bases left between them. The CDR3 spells CASSRPGNQETQYF. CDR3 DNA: TGTGCCAGCAGTCGGCCGGGCAACCAAGAGACCCAGTACTTC.

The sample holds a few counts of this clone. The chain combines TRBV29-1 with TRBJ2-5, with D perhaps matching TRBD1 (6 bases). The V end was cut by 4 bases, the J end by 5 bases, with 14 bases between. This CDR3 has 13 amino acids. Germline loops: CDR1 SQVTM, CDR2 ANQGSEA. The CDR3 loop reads CSVGDNHRETQYF. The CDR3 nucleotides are TGCAGCGTTGGGGACAACCATAGGGAGACCCAGTACTTC.

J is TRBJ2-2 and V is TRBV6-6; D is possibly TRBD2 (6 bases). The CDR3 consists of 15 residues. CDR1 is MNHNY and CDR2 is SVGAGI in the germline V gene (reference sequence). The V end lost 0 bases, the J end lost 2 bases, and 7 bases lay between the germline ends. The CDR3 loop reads CASSYSRGNTGELFF. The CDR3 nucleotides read TGTGCCAGCAGTTACTCGCGGGGAAACACCGGGGAGCTGTTTTTT.

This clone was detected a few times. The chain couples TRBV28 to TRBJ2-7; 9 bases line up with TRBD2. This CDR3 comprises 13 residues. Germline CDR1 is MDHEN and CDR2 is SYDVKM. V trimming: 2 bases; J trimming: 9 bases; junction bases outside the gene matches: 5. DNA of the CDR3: TGTGCCAGCAGTTTAGACCAACTAGCGGGGCAGTACTTC. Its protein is CASSLDQLAGQYF.

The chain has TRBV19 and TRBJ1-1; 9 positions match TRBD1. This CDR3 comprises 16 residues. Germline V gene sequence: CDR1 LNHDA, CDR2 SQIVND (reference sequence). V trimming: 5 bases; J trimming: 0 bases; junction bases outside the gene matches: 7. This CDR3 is CASSLGQGRMNTEAFF. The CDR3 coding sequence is TGTGCCAGTAGTTTAGGACAGGGGCGGATGAACACTGAAGCTTTCTTT.

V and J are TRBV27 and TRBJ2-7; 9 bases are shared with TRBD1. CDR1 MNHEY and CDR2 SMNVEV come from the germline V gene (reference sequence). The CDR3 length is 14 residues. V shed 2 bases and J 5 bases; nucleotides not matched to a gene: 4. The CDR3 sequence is CASSLLGQGNEQYF. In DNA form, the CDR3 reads TGTGCCAGCAGTTTACTGGGACAGGGAAACGAGCAGTACTTC.

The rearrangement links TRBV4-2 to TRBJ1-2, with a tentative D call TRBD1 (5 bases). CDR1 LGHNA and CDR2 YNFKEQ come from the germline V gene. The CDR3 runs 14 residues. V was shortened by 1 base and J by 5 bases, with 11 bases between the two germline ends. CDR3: CASSQVGTEYGYTF. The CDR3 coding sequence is TGTGCCAGCAGCCAAGTCGGGACCGAGTATGGCTACACCTTC.